This paragraph reports one T cell receptor beta chain. The antigen remains undetermined. The same CDR3 arises from other DNA sequences in this sample as well. This sample was taken from a study of radiation and T cells in renal cell carcinoma. The CDR3 contains 13 residues. Trimming took 5 bases from V and 2 from J, leaving 10 bases between them. The germline gives CDR1 MGHRA, CDR2 YSYEKL. As to time point: blood 2 weeks post-SBRT. Stated treatment: 15 Gy SBRT to primary tumor, nephrectomy 4 weeks later. After SBRT, blood was collected at 2 and 4 weeks, plus baseline. Sequencing was performed with immunoSEQ multiplex PCR; in TCRdb, only in-frame clones are kept and a portion is missing. The table lists 100,000 to 150,000 clones, about 88% of them singletons. Regarding the study as a whole: From baseline, blood top tumor clonotypes peaked at 2 weeks post-radiation.

The receptor comes from a woman in her 70s with renal cell carcinoma. The chain has TRBV4-1 and TRBJ2-7, with D perhaps matching TRBD1 (5 bases). The material was blood, obtained from a patient whose treatment included radiotherapy and nephrectomy. CDR3 DNA sequence: TGCGCCAGCAGCGGGGCTTCAACCTACGAGCAGTACTTC. Encoded protein: CASSGASTYEQYF.